Listed below are T cell receptor beta chains from one sample, sequenced in a study of cytomegalovirus exposure and HLA in healthy donors. Assay used: immunoSEQ multiplex PCR; TCRdb lists only in-frame clones, some missing. The sample lists 200,000 to 250,000 clones, just under 90% occurring once. The sequenced material came from PBMCs. Receptor source: a man aged 18 to 30 in good health and CMV-seronegative. Both conserved end residues are part of each CDR3. D genes are given only for firm matches. Not every row has a clone size; where given, it reads once, few, many or a size class.

TRBD1	.	TRBV10-2	TRBJ1-1	CASSQTGGTEAFF	TGCGCCAGCAGCCAAACAGGGGGCACTGAAGCTTTCTTT
TRBD1	.	TRBV14	TRBJ1-4	CASSHRGRTEKLFF	TGTGCCAGCAGCCACAGGGGGCGGACGGAAAAACTGTTTTTT
TRBD1	.	TRBV18	TRBJ2-5	CASSFGQGQETQYF	TGTGCCAGCTCATTCGGACAGGGACAAGAGACCCAGTACTTC
.	.	TRBV5-8	TRBJ1-6	CASSLTPGRGSPLHF	TGTGCCAGCAGCTTAACCCCCGGAAGGGGTTCACCCCTCCACTTT
.	few	TRBV7-7	TRBJ2-5	CASSLAQEETQYF	TGTGCCAGCAGCTTAGCGCAGGAAGAGACCCAGTACTTC
TRBD1	.	TRBV9	TRBJ1-6	CASSGTGGKNSPLHF	TGTGCCAGCAGTGGGACAGGGGGGAAAAATTCACCCCTCCACTTT
.	.	TRBV6-6	TRBJ2-1	CASSRGTTNEQFF	TGTGCCAGCAGCCGCGGGACCACCAATGAGCAGTTCTTC
.	.	TRBV15	TRBJ1-2	CATSSDRRGANYGYTF	TGTGCCACCAGCAGTGACAGGCGAGGTGCTAACTATGGCTACACCTTC
.	.	TRBV18	TRBJ1-1	CASSPLSSGTEAFF	TGTGCCAGCTCACCTCTTTCATCAGGAACTGAAGCTTTCTTT
.	.	TRBV19	TRBJ2-7	CAIPSTSKGYEQYF	TGTGCCATCCCTTCGACCTCAAAGGGGTACGAGCAGTACTTC
.	.	TRBV6-6	TRBJ1-2	CASRQGEDGYTF	TGTGCCAGCAGGCAGGGTGAGGATGGCTACACCTTC
.	once	TRBV11-2	TRBJ2-3	CASALGSGFTDTQYF	TGTGCCAGCGCTTTGGGGAGTGGATTCACAGATACGCAGTATTTT
.	.	TRBV5-1	TRBJ2-7	CASSFPRRGPFSYEQYF	TGCGCCAGCAGCTTCCCCCGGCGGGGCCCGTTCTCCTACGAGCAGTACTTC
TRBD2	few	TRBV9	TRBJ2-7	CASSVAGGHAYEQYF	TGTGCCAGCAGCGTAGCGGGAGGACATGCCTACGAGCAGTACTTC
TRBD2	.	TRBV5-1	TRBJ2-1	CASGTSGNEQFF	TGCGCGTCTGGGACTAGCGGAAATGAGCAGTTCTTC
.	.	TRBV27	TRBJ2-3	CASSPSGADTQYF	TGTGCCAGCAGTCCCTCGGGGGCAGATACGCAGTATTTT
.	.	TRBV6-5	TRBJ2-1	CASMSGNEQFF	TGTGCCAGCATGAGTGGCAATGAGCAGTTCTTC
TRBD1	.	TRBV13	TRBJ1-4	CASSTLVRGNDEKLFF	TGTGCCAGCAGCACCCTAGTCAGGGGGAACGATGAAAAACTGTTTTTT
TRBD2	.	TRBV7-2	TRBJ2-7	CASSFYGGSSYEQYF	TGTGCCAGCAGCTTTTACGGGGGGAGCTCCTACGAGCAGTACTTC
TRBD1	.	TRBV29-1	TRBJ1-1	CSATGQTNTEAFF	TGCAGCGCGACGGGACAGACGAACACTGAAGCTTTCTTT
.	.	TRBV19	TRBJ2-7	CASSIAAVGSYEQYF	TGTGCCAGTAGTATAGCGGCGGTGGGCTCCTACGAGCAGTACTTC
TRBD1	.	TRBV18	TRBJ2-3	CASSDPGTGATDTQYF	TGTGCCAGCTCAGATCCCGGGACAGGGGCCACAGATACGCAGTATTTT
TRBD2	.	TRBV7-6	TRBJ2-7	CASSPYTGAGAYEQYF	TGTGCCAGCAGCCCCTATACCGGTGCGGGAGCCTACGAGCAGTACTTC
.	.	TRBV4-3	TRBJ1-1	CASSLSRTKYTEAFF	TGCGCCAGCAGCCTCTCTAGGACAAAATACACTGAAGCTTTCTTT
TRBD1	.	TRBV6-5	TRBJ2-5	CASRLTGDWETQYF	TGTGCCAGCAGACTGACAGGGGACTGGGAGACCCAGTACTTC
.	once	TRBV5-4	TRBJ1-1	CASSRDVSGDTEAFF	TGTGCCAGCAGCCGGGACGTGTCGGGGGACACTGAAGCTTTCTTT
.	.	TRBV7-3	TRBJ2-2	CASSLGQGGTGELFF	TGTGCCAGCAGCTTAGGCCAGGGCGGCACCGGGGAGCTGTTTTTT
TRBD1	.	TRBV28	TRBJ2-7	CASRLRDSRYEQYF	TGTGCCAGCAGGCTCCGGGACAGCCGATACGAGCAGTACTTC
TRBD2	.	TRBV27	TRBJ2-7	CASSLKGSGFTYEQYF	TGTGCCAGCAGTTTAAAGGGTAGCGGGTTTACCTACGAGCAGTACTTC
TRBD2	.	TRBV19	TRBJ2-7	CASSGSPGGGPYEQYF	TGTGCCAGTAGCGGAAGCCCTGGCGGGGGGCCCTACGAGCAGTACTTC
TRBD1	.	TRBV4-3	TRBJ2-2	CASSHIQRTGGELFF	TGCGCCAGCAGCCATATACAACGGACAGGCGGGGAGCTGTTTTTT
TRBD1	.	TRBV13	TRBJ2-5	CASSWGQGASGETQYF	TGTGCCAGCAGCTGGGGACAGGGGGCCTCAGGGGAGACCCAGTACTTC
.	few	TRBV4-3	TRBJ1-2	CASSQDWGGGGYGYTF	TGCGCCAGCAGCCAAGATTGGGGGGGTGGTGGGTATGGCTACACCTTC